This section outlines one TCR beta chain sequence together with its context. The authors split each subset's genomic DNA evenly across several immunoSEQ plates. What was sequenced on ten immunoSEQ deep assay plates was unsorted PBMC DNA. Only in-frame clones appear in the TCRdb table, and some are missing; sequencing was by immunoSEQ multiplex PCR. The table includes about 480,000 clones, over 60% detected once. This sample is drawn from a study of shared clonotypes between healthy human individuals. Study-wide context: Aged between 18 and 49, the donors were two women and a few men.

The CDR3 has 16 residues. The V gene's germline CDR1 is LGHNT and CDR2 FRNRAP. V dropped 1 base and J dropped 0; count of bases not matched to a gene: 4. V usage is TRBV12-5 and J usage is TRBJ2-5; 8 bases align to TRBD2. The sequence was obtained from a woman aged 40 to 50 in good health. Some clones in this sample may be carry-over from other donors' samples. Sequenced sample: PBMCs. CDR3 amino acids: CASGLGLALHQETQYF. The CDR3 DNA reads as TGTGCTAGTGGTTTGGGACTAGCGCTACACCAAGAGACCCAGTACTTC.